The 26 T cell receptor beta chains given below trace back to one sample, sequenced in a study of blood T cell repertoires in COVID-19. This table comes from immunoSEQ multiplex PCR, and its TCRdb copy is limited to in-frame clones, with some not included. The sample carries about 45,000 clones, 83% recorded once. The material sequenced was peripheral blood. These receptors all stem from a man older than 75 in a cohort sampled during active COVID-19.

By sample share, this clone is medium-sized (0.01 to 0.1%). The chain employs TRBV20-1 and TRBJ1-2; perhaps TRBD1 as D (5 bases). CDR1 is DFQATT, CDR2 SNEGSKA, per germline (reference sequence). Trimming took off 3 bases at V and 10 bases at J, with 12 bases between the two ends. CDR3 length: 11 residues. CDR3: CSAREDSHYTF. In DNA, the CDR3 is TGCAGTGCTAGGGAAGACAGCCACTACACCTTC.

The J gene is TRBJ1-5, the V gene TRBV19; 8 bases fit TRBD1. CDR1 is LNHDA, CDR2 SQIVND, per germline (reference sequence). The CDR3 contains 15 residues. Trimming removed 11 bases from V and 5 bases from J; junction bases left unmatched: 14. The CDR3 DNA sequence: TGTGCCGCGGACTCGCTGGACAGGGTCGATCAGCCCCAGCATTTT. Translating gives CAADSLDRVDQPQHF.

The chain uses TRBV11-3 and TRBJ2-3, with 9 bases that match TRBD2. Trimming took 7 bases from V and 5 from J; bases not matched to a gene: 22. CDR1 and CDR2 (germline): SGHNT, YENEEA. This CDR3 has 19 amino acids. Here the CDR3 reads CASNLLIRSGRPRGDTQYF. In nucleotides, the CDR3 is TGTGCCAGCAACCTCCTTATTAGGAGCGGGAGGCCTAGAGGAGATACGCAGTATTTT.

This chain uses TRBV25-1 with TRBJ2-7; possible D gene TRBD1, 6 bases. V lost 4 bases and J lost 6, with 13 bases in between. Germline V gene data show CDR1 as MGHDK and CDR2 as SYGVNS. The CDR3 consists of 13 residues. The CDR3 here is CASSVGGRPEQYF. CDR3 sequence (DNA): TGTGCCAGCAGTGTAGGGGGTCGCCCCGAGCAGTACTTC.

The chain is built from TRBV14 and TRBJ2-5; the match to TRBD2 covers 8 bases. The CDR3 spans 17 residues. V shed 0 bases and J 2 bases; nucleotides not matched to a gene: 8. Per germline, CDR1 SGHDN and CDR2 FVKESK. The CDR3 loop reads CASSQDRGLDRQETQYF. The CDR3 nucleotides read TGTGCCAGCAGCCAAGACCGGGGACTAGACCGACAAGAGACCCAGTACTTC.

The rearrangement uses TRBV30 and TRBJ2-2, with D perhaps TRBD1 (6 bases). From germline, CDR1 is GTSNPN and CDR2 SVGIG (reference sequence). This CDR3 region has 18 residues. Between the trimmed V and J ends, which lost 8 bases and 1 base, there was a span of 26 bases. DNA for the CDR3: TGTGCCGGAAGAGCGAGGACAGCCCGCCTAAGGAACACCGGGGAGCTGTTTTTT. Its translation is CAGRARTARLRNTGELFF.

This sequence joins TRBV19 and TRBJ1-5; possible D gene TRBD1, 6 bases. The CDR3 spans 15 residues. Germline lookup yields CDR1 LNHDA and CDR2 SQIVND (reference sequence). Trimming left V 2 bases short and J 1 base short, with 9 bases between. The CDR3 sequence is CASSINTGSNQPQHF. CDR3 nucleotide sequence: TGTGCCAGTAGTATAAATACAGGGAGCAATCAGCCCCAGCATTTT. Filled out from reference TRBV19 and TRBJ1-5, the complete variable domain reads DGGITQSPKYLFRKEGQNVTLSCEQNLNHDAMYWYRQDPGQGLRLIYYSQIVNDFQKGDIAEGYSVSREKKESFPLTVTSAQKNPTAFYLCASSINTGSNQPQHFGDGTRLSIL.

The rearrangement links TRBV7-2 to TRBJ2-3; 16 nucleotides line up with TRBD2. The CDR3 extends over 16 amino acids. With V trimmed by 3 bases and J by 7 bases, 4 bases remained unmatched. Germline V gene sequence: CDR1 SGHTA, CDR2 FQGNSA. For the CDR3, the DNA is TGTGCCAGCAGCTTCGGGACTAGCGGGGGGGTTAATACGCAGTATTTT. Its translation: CASSFGTSGGVNTQYF. Combining the CDR3 with reference TRBV7-2 and TRBJ2-3 gives the whole variable domain GAGVSQSPSNKVTEKGKDVELRCDPISGHTALYWYRQSLGQGLEFLIYFQGNSAPDKSGLPSDRFSAERTGGSVSTLTIQRTQQEDSAVYLCASSFGTSGGVNTQYFGPGTRLTVL.

The chain joins TRBV19 to TRBJ2-7; D ambiguous. CDR1 LNHDA and CDR2 SQIVND come from the germline V gene (reference sequence). This CDR3 spans 15 amino acids. The V end lost 1 base, the J end lost 0 bases, and 10 bases lay between the germline ends. CDR3 coding DNA: TGTGCCAGTAGTATAGCCGGAACGGGCTCCTACGAGCAGTACTTC. It specifies CASSIAGTGSYEQYF.

This clone has only a few counts. The J gene is TRBJ2-7, the V gene TRBV2, with 8 bases that match TRBD1. CDR1 SNHLY and CDR2 FYNNEI come from the germline V gene. CDR3 size: 14 residues. Trimming removed 6 bases from V and 3 bases from J; junction bases left unmatched: 7. CDR3 sequence reads: CASSVDRGGYEQYF. For the CDR3, the DNA is TGTGCCAGCAGCGTCGACAGGGGAGGCTACGAGCAGTACTTC.

The chain couples TRBV19 to TRBJ2-7; D ambiguous. Germline V lookup: CDR1 LNHDA, CDR2 SQIVND (reference sequence). The CDR3 sequence is 14 residues long. V was cut by 1 base and J by 5 bases, with 12 bases left in between. In DNA form, the CDR3 reads TGTGCCAGTAGTATAGGGCGGTCAAAGGACGAGCAGTACTTC. As protein: CASSIGRSKDEQYF. Together with reference TRBV19 and TRBJ2-7, the CDR3 gives the full variable domain: DGGITQSPKYLFRKEGQNVTLSCEQNLNHDAMYWYRQDPGQGLRLIYYSQIVNDFQKGDIAEGYSVSREKKESFPLTVTSAQKNPTAFYLCASSIGRSKDEQYFGPGTRLTVT.

The rearrangement uses TRBV7-9 and TRBJ1-2; D is ambiguous. The CDR3 runs 13 residues. The germline V gene has CDR1 SEHNR and CDR2 FQNEAQ (reference sequence). V shed 4 bases and J shed 4 bases, with 10 bases lying between them. CDR3 nucleotides: TGTGCCAGCAGCTCCTATACGGGCTATGGCTACACCTTC. This translates into CASSSYTGYGYTF. Full variable domain (rest looked up from reference TRBV7-9 and TRBJ1-2): DTGVSQNPRHKITKRGQNVTFRCDPISEHNRLYWYRQTLGQGPEFLTYFQNEAQLEKSRLLSDRFSAERPKGSFSTLEIQRTEQGDSAMYLCASSSYTGYGYTFGSGTRLTVV.

The J gene is TRBJ2-5, the V gene TRBV9, with 10 bases lining up with TRBD2. The CDR3 covers 17 residues. The germline V gene has CDR1 SGDLS and CDR2 YYNGEE. V lost 0 bases and J lost 5; bases outside the gene matches: 10. CDR3 nucleotides: TGTGCCAGCAGCGTAGGTTCTAGCGGGAGTCTGAGTGAGACCCAGTACTTC. This encodes CASSVGSSGSLSETQYF.

The chain couples TRBV6-5 to TRBJ2-7, with 8 bases aligning to TRBD1. The CDR3 contains 14 residues. Germline loops: CDR1 MNHEY, CDR2 SVGAGI. Losses at the gene ends were 6 bases for V and 2 bases for J; bases not matched to a gene: 6. CDR3 in amino acids: CASSKTGVAYEQYF. Written as DNA, the CDR3 is TGTGCCAGCAGCAAGACAGGGGTGGCCTACGAGCAGTACTTC.

This clone was counted only a few times. V is TRBV10-1 and J is TRBJ2-2, with TRBD2 identical over 14 bases. The CDR3 runs 19 residues. Per the germline V gene, CDR1 is WNHNN and CDR2 is SYGVQD (reference sequence). V lost 2 bases and J lost 1; bases outside the gene matches: 6. Here the CDR3 DNA reads TGCGCCAGCAGTGAGATGGGGACTAGCGGGGGCCTGAACACCGGGGAGCTGTTTTTT. Translated: CASSEMGTSGGLNTGELFF.

The chain couples TRBV5-1 to TRBJ2-3; 10 nucleotides agree with TRBD2. Germline CDR1 and CDR2: SGHRS and YFSETQ. The V segment lost 1 base and the J segment 3 bases; nucleotides outside the gene matches: 5. CDR3 length: 16 residues. The CDR3 protein is CASSLLTSGETDTQYF. In DNA, the CDR3 is TGCGCCAGCAGCTTGTTAACTAGCGGGGAAACAGATACGCAGTATTTT. The full variable domain, rest sourced from reference TRBV5-1 and TRBJ2-3, is KAGVTQTPRYLIKTRGQQVTLSCSPISGHRSVSWYQQTPGQGLQFLFEYFSETQRNKGNFPGRFSGRQFSNSRSEMNVSTLELGDSALYLCASSLLTSGETDTQYFGPGTRLTVL.

The chain recombines TRBV9 with TRBJ1-4, with 7 bases matching TRBD1. Germline CDR1 SGDLS, CDR2 YYNGEE. V shed 3 bases, J shed 4 bases, and the junction held 9 bases outside the gene matches. The CDR3 length is 16 residues. The CDR3 DNA is TGTGCCAGCAGCGCCGGGCCGGGACAGCATAATGAAAAACTGTTTTTT. It encodes CASSAGPGQHNEKLFF. The full variable domain, in which reference TRBV9 and TRBJ1-4 provide the parts outside the CDR3, is DSGVTQTPKHLITATGQRVTLRCSPRSGDLSVYWYQQSLDQGLQFLIQYYNGEERAKGNILERFSAQQFPDLHSELNLSSLELGDSALYFCASSAGPGQHNEKLFFGSGTQLSVL.

The chain combines TRBV10-3 with TRBJ1-4; D remains ambiguous. Germline-derived CDR1 and CDR2 are ENHRY and SYGVKD. The CDR3 has 12 residues. V was cut by 4 bases and J by 5 bases, with 5 bases left in between. The CDR3 nucleotides read TGTGCCATCAGTGGGCAGAATGAAAAACTGTTTTTT. This sequence encodes CAISGQNEKLFF.

DNA for the CDR3: TGTGCCAGCAGCCCCGACGGGAACTATGGCTACACCTTC. It yields the protein CASSPDGNYGYTF. The rearrangement uses TRBV3-1 (or the pseudogene TRBV3-2) and TRBJ1-2; no firm D call. V dropped 4 bases and J dropped 2 bases, with 8 bases sitting between them. Germline lookup yields CDR1 LGHDT and CDR2 YNNKEL (reference sequence). This CDR3 is 13 amino acids long.

V and J are TRBV3-1 (or the pseudogene TRBV3-2) and TRBJ2-1; the match to TRBD2 covers 7 bases. CDR3 length equals 18 residues. V shed 4 bases, J shed 2 bases, and the junction held 14 bases outside the gene matches. CDR1 and CDR2 (germline): LGHDT, YNNKEL (reference sequence). The CDR3 bases are TGTGCCAGCAGCCGTTTCCTTGCGGGAGCCTCCCCCTACAATGAGCAGTTCTTC. Amino acid sequence: CASSRFLAGASPYNEQFF.

J is TRBJ2-1 and V is TRBV7-9; 9 bases are shared with TRBD2. Germline V gene lookup returns CDR1 SEHNR and CDR2 FQNEAQ (reference sequence). Losses at the gene ends were 5 bases for V and 4 bases for J; bases not matched to a gene: 6. The CDR3 loop spans 15 amino acids. CDR3 nucleotide sequence: TGTGCCAGCAGCGCAAGACTAGCGGTATACAATGAGCAGTTCTTC. Amino acids: CASSARLAVYNEQFF.

V is TRBV28 and J is TRBJ2-1, with 12 bases matching TRBD2. CDR3 length equals 15 residues. CDR1 and CDR2 (germline): MDHEN, SYDVKM. The junction had 5 bases not matched to a gene; V was cut back by 6 bases and J by 5 bases. CDR3: CASSPWTSGDNEQFF. CDR3 bases: TGTGCCAGCAGCCCTTGGACTAGCGGGGACAATGAGCAGTTCTTC.

The rearrangement uses TRBV30 and TRBJ1-5; 10 positions agree with TRBD1. Germline assignment: CDR1 GTSNPN and CDR2 SVGIG (reference sequence). This CDR3 spans 15 amino acids. Losses at the gene ends were 3 bases for V and 6 bases for J; bases not matched to a gene: 8. The CDR3: CAWSPGQGYGQPQHF. Here the CDR3 DNA reads TGTGCCTGGAGCCCGGGACAGGGGTATGGTCAGCCCCAGCATTTT.

This chain uses TRBV24-1 with TRBJ2-1, with TRBD2 matching 8 bases. The CDR3 covers 15 residues. Germline V CDR1 and CDR2: KGHDR, SFDVKD. V lost 0 bases to trimming and J lost 8 bases; unmatched junction nucleotides: 5. The CDR3 protein is CATSDLTSGIDEQFF. In nucleotides, the CDR3 is TGTGCCACCAGTGATTTGACTAGCGGTATCGATGAGCAGTTCTTC.

V is TRBV28 and J is TRBJ2-7; D is perhaps TRBD2 (5 bases). CDR1 MDHEN and CDR2 SYDVKM come from the germline V gene. The V and J ends lost 3 bases and 4 bases respectively, with 7 bases between them. The CDR3 spans 12 residues. The CDR3 coding sequence is TGTGCCAGCAGTTTCCCGGGGTACGAGCAGTACTTC. It encodes CASSFPGYEQYF.

The J gene is TRBJ1-1, the V gene TRBV2; 7 positions match TRBD1. This CDR3 is 15 amino acids long. Germline CDR1 reads SNHLY; CDR2 reads FYNNEI. After removal of 6 bases from V and 1 base from J, the junction contained 8 bases not matched to a gene. CDR3: CASRSTGVANTEAFF. Here the CDR3 DNA reads TGTGCCAGCAGGAGCACAGGGGTGGCGAACACTGAAGCTTTCTTT. Variable domain in full (rest from reference TRBV2 and TRBJ1-1): EPEVTQTPSHQVTQMGQEVILRCVPISNHLYFYWYRQILGQKVEFLVSFYNNEISEKSEIFDDQFSVERPDGSNFTLKIRSTKLEDSAMYFCASRSTGVANTEAFFGQGTRLTVV.